Included here is one TCR beta chain sequence, with context. Its antigen is currently unknown. The sample comes from a study of T cell responses to AZD1222 COVID-19 vaccine. The assay was immunoSEQ multiplex PCR, and TCRdb's table has in-frame clones only and misses some. The profile covers tens of thousands of clones, with over 75% appearing a single time and around 20% taken by the ten largest. Trimming cost V 4 bases and J 5 bases, with 18 bases left between them. Per the germline V gene, CDR1 is SGHRS and CDR2 is YFSETQ. The CDR3 runs 15 residues. Overall study results and limits: After two AZD1222 doses, spike-specific TCR breadth and depth rose versus day 0.

J is TRBJ2-5 and V is TRBV5-1, with D perhaps TRBD1 (6 bases). This specimen was peripheral blood, taken on day 0 of AZD1222 vaccination. This TCR derives from an adult in good health. In DNA form, the CDR3 reads TGCGCCAGCAGCAAAGGCAGGGGCAGAGGTGAGACCCAGTACTTC. Protein: CASSKGRGRGETQYF.